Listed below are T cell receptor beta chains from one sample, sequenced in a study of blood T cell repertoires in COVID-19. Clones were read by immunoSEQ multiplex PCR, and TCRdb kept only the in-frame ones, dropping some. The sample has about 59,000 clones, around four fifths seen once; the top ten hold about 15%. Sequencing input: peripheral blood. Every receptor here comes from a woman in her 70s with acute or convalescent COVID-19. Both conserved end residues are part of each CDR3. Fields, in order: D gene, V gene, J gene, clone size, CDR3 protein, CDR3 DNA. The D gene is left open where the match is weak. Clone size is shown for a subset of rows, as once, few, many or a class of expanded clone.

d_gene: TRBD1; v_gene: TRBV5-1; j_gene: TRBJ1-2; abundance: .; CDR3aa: CASSSTGSGYTF; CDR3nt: TGCGCCAGCAGCTCGACAGGGAGTGGCTACACCTTC
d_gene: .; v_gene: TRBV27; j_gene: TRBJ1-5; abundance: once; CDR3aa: CASSTGLNQPQHF; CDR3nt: TGTGCCAGCAGTACGGGTCTCAATCAGCCCCAGCATTTT
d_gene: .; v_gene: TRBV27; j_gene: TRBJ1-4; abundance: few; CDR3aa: CASSFGGTNEKLFF; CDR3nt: TGTGCCAGCAGTTTCGGGGGGACTAATGAAAAACTGTTTTTT
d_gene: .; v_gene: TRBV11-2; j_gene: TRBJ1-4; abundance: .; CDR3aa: CASSLDPGGREKLFF; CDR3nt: TGTGCCAGCAGCTTAGACCCCGGCGGGAGGGAAAAACTGTTTTTT
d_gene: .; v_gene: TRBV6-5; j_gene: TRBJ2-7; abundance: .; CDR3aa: CASSYAGQSSYEQYF; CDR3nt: TGTGCCAGCAGTTACGCGGGACAGAGCTCCTACGAGCAGTACTTC
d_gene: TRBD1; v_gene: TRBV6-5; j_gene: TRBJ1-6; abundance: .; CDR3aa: CASRQGVVKSPLHF; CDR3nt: TGTGCCAGCAGACAGGGGGTAGTGAAGTCACCCCTCCACTTT
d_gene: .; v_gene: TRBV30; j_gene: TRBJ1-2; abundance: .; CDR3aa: CAWSRNSNYGYTF; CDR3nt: TGTGCCTGGAGTAGAAACTCTAACTATGGCTACACCTTC
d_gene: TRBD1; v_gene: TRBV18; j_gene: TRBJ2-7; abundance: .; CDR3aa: CASSRDRDEQYF; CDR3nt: TGTGCCAGCTCCCGGGACAGGGACGAGCAGTACTTC
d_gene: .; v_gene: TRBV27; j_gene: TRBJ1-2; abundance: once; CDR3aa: CASVDHGGYGYTF; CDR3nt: TGTGCCAGCGTCGACCACGGAGGCTATGGCTACACCTTC
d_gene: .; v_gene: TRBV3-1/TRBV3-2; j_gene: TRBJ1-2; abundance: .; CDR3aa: CASSPRGIYGYTF; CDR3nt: TGTGCCAGCAGCCCACGGGGGATCTATGGCTACACCTTC
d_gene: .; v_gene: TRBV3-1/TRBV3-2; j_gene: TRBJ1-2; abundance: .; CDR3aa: CASSQSDGYTF; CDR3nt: TGTGCCAGCAGCCAATCGGATGGCTACACCTTC
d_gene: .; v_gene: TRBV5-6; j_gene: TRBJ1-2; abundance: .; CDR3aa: CASSQQGGNYGYTF; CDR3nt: TGTGCCAGCAGCCAGCAGGGAGGCAACTATGGCTACACCTTC
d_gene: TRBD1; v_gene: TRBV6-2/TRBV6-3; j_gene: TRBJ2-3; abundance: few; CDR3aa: CASSYVGDRDTQYF; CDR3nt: TGTGCCAGCAGTTACGTGGGGGACAGGGATACGCAGTATTTT
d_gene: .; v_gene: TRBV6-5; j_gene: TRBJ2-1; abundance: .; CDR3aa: CASKPGESYNEQFF; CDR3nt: TGTGCCAGCAAGCCGGGGGAGTCCTACAATGAGCAGTTCTTC
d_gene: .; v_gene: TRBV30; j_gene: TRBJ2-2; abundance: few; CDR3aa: CAGSYTSASGELFF; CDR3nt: TGTGCCGGGTCCTATACAAGCGCGTCCGGGGAGCTGTTTTTT
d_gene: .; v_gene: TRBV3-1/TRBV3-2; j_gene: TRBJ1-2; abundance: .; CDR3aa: CASSPRTVGANYGYTF; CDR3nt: TGTGCCAGCAGCCCTCGGACAGTTGGGGCTAACTATGGCTACACCTTC
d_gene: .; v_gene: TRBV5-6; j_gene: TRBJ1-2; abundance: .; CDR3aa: CASSLYGEGGNYGYTF; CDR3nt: TGTGCCAGCAGCTTGTACGGGGAAGGAGGAAACTATGGCTACACCTTC
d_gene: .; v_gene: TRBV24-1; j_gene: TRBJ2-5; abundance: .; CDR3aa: CATSDSRATGETQYF; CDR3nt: TGTGCCACCAGTGATTCCCGGGCCACAGGAGAGACCCAGTACTTC
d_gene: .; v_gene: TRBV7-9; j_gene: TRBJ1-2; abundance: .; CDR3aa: CASTTPGPNYGYTF; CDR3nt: TGTGCCAGCACCACGCCAGGGCCAAACTATGGCTACACCTTC
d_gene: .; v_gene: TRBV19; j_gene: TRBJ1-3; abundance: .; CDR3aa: CASTDAGWSGNTIYF; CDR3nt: TGTGCCAGTACCGATGCGGGGTGGTCTGGAAACACCATATATTTT
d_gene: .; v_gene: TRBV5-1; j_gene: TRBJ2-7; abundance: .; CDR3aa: CASSLGSSFYEQYF; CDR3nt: TGCGCCAGCAGCTTGGGGAGCTCCTTCTACGAGCAGTACTTC
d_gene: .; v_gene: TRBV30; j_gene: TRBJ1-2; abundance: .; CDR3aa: CAFIQNRNPYGYTF; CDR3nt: TGTGCCTTCATACAAAACAGGAACCCCTATGGCTACACCTTC
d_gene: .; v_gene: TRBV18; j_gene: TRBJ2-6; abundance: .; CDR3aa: CASSPRPGAGANVLTF; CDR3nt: TGTGCCAGCTCACCACGTCCGGGGGCTGGGGCCAACGTCCTGACTTTC
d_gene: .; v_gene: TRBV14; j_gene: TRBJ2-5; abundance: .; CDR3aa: CASSQGLRLKETQYF; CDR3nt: TGTGCCAGCAGCCAAGGGTTGCGGTTAAAAGAGACCCAGTACTTC
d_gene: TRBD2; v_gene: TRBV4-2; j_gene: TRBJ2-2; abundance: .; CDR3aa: CASSPRLVLGRGVPANTGELFF; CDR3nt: TGTGCCAGCAGCCCACGACTTGTCTTGGGGCGGGGGGTCCCCGCGAACACCGGGGAGCTGTTTTTT
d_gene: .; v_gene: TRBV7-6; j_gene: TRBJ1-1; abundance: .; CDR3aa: CASSLAGRKGIFLDF; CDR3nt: TGTGCCAGCAGCTTAGCGGGGAGGAAGGGAATCTTCTTGGACTTT
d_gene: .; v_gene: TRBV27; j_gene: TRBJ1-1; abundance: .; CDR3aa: CASYVLSRGLNTEAFF; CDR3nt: TGTGCCAGCTATGTACTCAGCAGGGGTCTGAACACTGAAGCTTTCTTT
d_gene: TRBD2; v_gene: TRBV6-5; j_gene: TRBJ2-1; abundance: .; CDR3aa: CASSFYSGARGNEQFF; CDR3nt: TGTGCCAGCAGTTTTTATAGCGGGGCGAGAGGGAATGAGCAGTTCTTC
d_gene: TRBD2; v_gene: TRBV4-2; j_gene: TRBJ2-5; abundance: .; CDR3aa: CASSHVSGWERETQYF; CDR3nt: TGTGCCAGCAGCCATGTTAGCGGGTGGGAGCGGGAGACCCAGTACTTC
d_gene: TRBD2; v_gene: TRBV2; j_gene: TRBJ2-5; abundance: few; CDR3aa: CASSSGLAGVQETQYF; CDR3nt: TGTGCCAGCAGTTCCGGACTAGCGGGGGTTCAAGAGACCCAGTACTTC
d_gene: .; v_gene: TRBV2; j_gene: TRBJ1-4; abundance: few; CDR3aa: CASRRDLEKLFF; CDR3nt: TGTGCCAGCAGGAGGGATCTTGAAAAACTGTTTTTT
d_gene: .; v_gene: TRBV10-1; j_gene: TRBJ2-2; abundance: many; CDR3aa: CASSEFDSANTGELFF; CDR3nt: TGCGCCAGCAGTGAGTTCGATAGCGCGAACACCGGGGAGCTGTTTTTT
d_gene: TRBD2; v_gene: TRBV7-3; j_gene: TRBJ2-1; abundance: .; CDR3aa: CASSRTGGGMLYNEQFF; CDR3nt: TGTGCCAGCAGTCGGACTGGCGGGGGAATGCTCTACAATGAGCAGTTCTTC
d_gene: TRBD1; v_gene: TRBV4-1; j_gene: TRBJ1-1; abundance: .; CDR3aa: CASSRQGGTEAFF; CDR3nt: TGCGCCAGCAGCCGCCAGGGGGGCACTGAAGCTTTCTTT
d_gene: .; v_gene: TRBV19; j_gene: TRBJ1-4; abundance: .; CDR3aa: CASSLRGGNEKLFF; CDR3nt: TGTGCCAGTAGCCTGAGGGGGGGGAATGAAAAACTGTTTTTT
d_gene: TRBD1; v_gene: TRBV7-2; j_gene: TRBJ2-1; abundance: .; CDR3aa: CASSEGAGGWNEQFF; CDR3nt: TGTGCCAGCAGCGAAGGGGCAGGGGGCTGGAATGAGCAGTTCTTC
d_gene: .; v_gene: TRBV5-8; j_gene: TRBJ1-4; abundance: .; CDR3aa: CASSFGGAYKKLFF; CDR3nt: TGTGCCAGCAGCTTTGGGGGGGCCTATAAAAAACTGTTTTTT
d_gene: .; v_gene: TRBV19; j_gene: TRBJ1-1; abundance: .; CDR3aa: CASSNLRVRTEAFF; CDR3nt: TGTGCCAGTAGTAACTTGAGGGTGCGGACTGAAGCTTTCTTT
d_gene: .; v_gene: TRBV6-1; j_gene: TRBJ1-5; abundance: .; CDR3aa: CASSEEEVHQPQHF; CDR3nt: TGTGCCAGCAGTGAAGAAGAGGTCCATCAGCCCCAGCATTTT
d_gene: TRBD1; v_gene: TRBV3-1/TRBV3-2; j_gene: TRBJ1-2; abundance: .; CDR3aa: CASSQDAGSGTGAGYTF; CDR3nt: TGTGCCAGCAGCCAAGATGCGGGATCCGGGACAGGGGCCGGCTACACCTTC
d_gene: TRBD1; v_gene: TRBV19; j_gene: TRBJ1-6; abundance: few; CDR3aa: CASRDRANSPLHF; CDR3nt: TGTGCCAGCCGGGACAGGGCTAATTCACCCCTCCACTTT
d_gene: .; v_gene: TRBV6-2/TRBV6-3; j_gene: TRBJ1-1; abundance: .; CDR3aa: CASSYRPWTALWDTEAFF; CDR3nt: TGTGCCAGCAGTTACAGACCCTGGACTGCCCTATGGGACACTGAAGCTTTCTTT
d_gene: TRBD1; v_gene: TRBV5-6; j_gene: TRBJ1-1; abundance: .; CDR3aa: CASSIRGMNTEAFF; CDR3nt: TGTGCCAGCAGCATCAGGGGGATGAACACTGAAGCTTTCTTT
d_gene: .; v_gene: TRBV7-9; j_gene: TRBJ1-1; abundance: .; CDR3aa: CASSLWESSEAFF; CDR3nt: TGTGCCAGCAGCTTATGGGAGTCCTCCGAAGCTTTCTTT
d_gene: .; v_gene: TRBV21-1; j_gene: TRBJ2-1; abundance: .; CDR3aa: CASSKRTGFENEQFF; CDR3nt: TGTGCCAGCAGCAAAAGGACAGGGTTTGAGAATGAGCAGTTCTTC
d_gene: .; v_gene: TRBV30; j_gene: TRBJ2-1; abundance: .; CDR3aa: CAWSRGQKWDEQFF; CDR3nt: TGTGCCTGGAGTCGGGGACAAAAATGGGATGAGCAGTTCTTC
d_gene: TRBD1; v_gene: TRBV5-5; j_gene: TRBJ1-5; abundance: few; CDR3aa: CASSGVTGDQPQHF; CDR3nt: TGTGCCAGCAGCGGAGTGACAGGGGATCAGCCCCAGCATTTT
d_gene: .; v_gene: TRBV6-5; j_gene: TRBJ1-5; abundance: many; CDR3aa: CASTPRGGNQPQHF; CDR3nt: TGTGCCAGCACTCCGCGCGGGGGAAATCAGCCCCAGCATTTT
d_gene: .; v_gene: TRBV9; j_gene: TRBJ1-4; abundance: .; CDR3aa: CASSVAVNNEKLFF; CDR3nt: TGTGCCAGCAGCGTAGCAGTTAACAATGAAAAACTGTTTTTT
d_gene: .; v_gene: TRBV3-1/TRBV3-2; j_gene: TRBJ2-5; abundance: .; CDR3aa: CASSQLGGQETQYF; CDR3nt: TGTGCCAGCAGCCAGTTGGGGGGTCAAGAGACCCAGTACTTC
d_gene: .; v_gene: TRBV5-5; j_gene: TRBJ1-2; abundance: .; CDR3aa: CASSLEGGRSYGYTF; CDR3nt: TGTGCCAGCAGCTTGGAAGGGGGTCGATCCTATGGCTACACCTTC
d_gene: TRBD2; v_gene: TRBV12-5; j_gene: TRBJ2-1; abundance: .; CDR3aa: CASGPLAGGPMNEQFF; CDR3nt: TGTGCTAGTGGTCCCTTAGCGGGGGGGCCCATGAATGAGCAGTTCTTC
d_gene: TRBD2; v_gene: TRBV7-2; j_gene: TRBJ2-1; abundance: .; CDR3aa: CASSSLAGGASNEQFF; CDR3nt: TGTGCCAGCAGCTCCTTAGCGGGGGGGGCGAGCAATGAGCAGTTCTTC
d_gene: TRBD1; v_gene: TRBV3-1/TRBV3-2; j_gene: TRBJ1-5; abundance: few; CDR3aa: CASSETRGHQPQHF; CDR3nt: TGTGCCAGCAGCGAAACCAGGGGGCATCAGCCCCAGCATTTT